This T cell receptor beta chain came from a study of shared clonotypes between healthy human individuals. This CDR3 is built from 13 residues. Deletions cut 0 bases from V and 5 bases from J, with 6 bases between. Germline-derived CDR1 and CDR2 are SGHRS and YFSETQ. Repertoires were generated with immunoSEQ multiplex PCR, while TCRdb's copy carries only in-frame clones and drops some. Here the sample spans about 490,000 clones, 70% to 80% being singletons. Source material: PBMCs. V and J are TRBV5-1 and TRBJ1-5, with unresolved D. The sequence was obtained from a woman aged 40 to 50 in good health. Some clones in this sample may be carry-over from other donors' samples. CDR3 coding DNA: TGCGCCAGCAGCTTGGAGGGTCATCAGCCCCAGCATTTT. It is translated as CASSLEGHQPQHF.